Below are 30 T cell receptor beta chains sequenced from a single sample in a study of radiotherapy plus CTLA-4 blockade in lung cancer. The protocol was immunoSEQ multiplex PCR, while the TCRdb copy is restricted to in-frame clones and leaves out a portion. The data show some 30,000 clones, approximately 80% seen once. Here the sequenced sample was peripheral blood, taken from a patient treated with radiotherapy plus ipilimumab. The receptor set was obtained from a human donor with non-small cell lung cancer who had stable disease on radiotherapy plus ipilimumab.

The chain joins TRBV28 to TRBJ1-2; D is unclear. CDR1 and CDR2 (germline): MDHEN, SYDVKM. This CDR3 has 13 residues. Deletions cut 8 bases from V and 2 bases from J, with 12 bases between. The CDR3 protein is CASFTGSNYGYTF. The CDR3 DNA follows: TGTGCCAGCTTTACCGGGAGCAACTATGGCTACACCTTC.

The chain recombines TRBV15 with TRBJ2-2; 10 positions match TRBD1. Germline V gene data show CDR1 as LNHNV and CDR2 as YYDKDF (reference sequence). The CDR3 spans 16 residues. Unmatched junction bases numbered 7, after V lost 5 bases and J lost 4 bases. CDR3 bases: TGTGCCACCAGCTCTCCCAGGACAGGGGGCACCGGGGAGCTGTTTTTT. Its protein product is CATSSPRTGGTGELFF.

CDR3 in amino acids: CASSVGVISYNEQFF. The CDR3 bases are TGTGCCAGCAGCGTAGGTGTAATATCCTACAATGAGCAGTTCTTC. The chain uses TRBV9 and TRBJ2-1, with D unclear. The germline V and J ends were trimmed by 0 bases and 1 base, with 8 bases remaining between them. This CDR3 has 15 residues. Germline V gene lookup returns CDR1 SGDLS and CDR2 YYNGEE. Filled out from reference TRBV9 and TRBJ2-1, the complete variable domain reads DSGVTQTPKHLITATGQRVTLRCSPRSGDLSVYWYQQSLDQGLQFLIQYYNGEERAKGNILERFSAQQFPDLHSELNLSSLELGDSALYFCASSVGVISYNEQFFGPGTRLTVL.

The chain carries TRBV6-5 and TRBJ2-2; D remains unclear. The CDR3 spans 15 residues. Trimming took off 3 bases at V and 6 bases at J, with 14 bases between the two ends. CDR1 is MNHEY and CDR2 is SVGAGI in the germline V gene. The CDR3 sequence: CASSYGSALAGELFF. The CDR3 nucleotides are TGTGCCAGCAGTTATGGGTCGGCACTGGCCGGGGAGCTGTTTTTT.

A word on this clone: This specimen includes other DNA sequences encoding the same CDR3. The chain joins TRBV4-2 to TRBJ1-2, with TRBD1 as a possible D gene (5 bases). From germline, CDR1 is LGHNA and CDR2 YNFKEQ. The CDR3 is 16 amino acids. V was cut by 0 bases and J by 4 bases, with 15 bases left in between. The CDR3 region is CASSQEGMRGGYGYTF. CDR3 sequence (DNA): TGTGCCAGCAGCCAAGAGGGGATGAGGGGAGGCTATGGCTACACCTTC.

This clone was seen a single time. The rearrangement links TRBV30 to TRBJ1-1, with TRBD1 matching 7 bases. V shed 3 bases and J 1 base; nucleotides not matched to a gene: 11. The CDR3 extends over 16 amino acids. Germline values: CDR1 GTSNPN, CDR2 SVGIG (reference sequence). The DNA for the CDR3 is TGTGCCTGGAGAGCTAAACAAGGGACAGCGAACACTGAAGCTTTCTTT. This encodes CAWRAKQGTANTEAFF.

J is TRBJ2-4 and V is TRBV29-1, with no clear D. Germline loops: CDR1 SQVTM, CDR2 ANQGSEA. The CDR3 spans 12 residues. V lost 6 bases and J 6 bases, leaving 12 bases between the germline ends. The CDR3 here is CSVLREGNIQYF. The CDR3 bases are TGCAGCGTCCTCCGTGAAGGAAACATTCAGTACTTC.

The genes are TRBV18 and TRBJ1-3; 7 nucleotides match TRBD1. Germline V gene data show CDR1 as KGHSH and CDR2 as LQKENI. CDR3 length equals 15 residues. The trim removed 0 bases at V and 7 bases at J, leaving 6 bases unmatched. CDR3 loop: CASSPPRTGGNTIYF. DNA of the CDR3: TGTGCCAGCTCACCACCGAGGACAGGTGGGAACACCATATATTTT.

This chain's CDR3 is CASSFGRGANQPQHF. As DNA, the CDR3 is TGTGCCAGCAGCTTCGGACGGGGGGCCAATCAGCCCCAGCATTTT. The chain recombines TRBV7-8 with TRBJ1-5; weak D call: TRBD1 (6 bases). This CDR3 comprises 15 residues. Trimming removed 3 bases at V and 3 bases at J, with 12 bases between. The germline V gene has CDR1 SGHVS and CDR2 FQNEAQ.

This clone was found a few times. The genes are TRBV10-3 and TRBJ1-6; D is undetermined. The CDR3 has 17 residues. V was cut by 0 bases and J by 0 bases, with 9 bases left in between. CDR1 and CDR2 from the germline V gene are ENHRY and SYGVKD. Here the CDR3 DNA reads TGTGCCATCAGTGAGTCTTATGACCGCTCCTATAATTCACCCCTCCACTTT. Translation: CAISESYDRSYNSPLHF.

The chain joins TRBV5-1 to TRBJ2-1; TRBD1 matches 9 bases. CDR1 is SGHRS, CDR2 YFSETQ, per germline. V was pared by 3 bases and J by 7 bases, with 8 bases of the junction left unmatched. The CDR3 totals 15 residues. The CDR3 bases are TGCGCCAGCAGCTCGGACAGGGGTCGAGGTAATGAGCAGTTCTTC. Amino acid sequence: CASSSDRGRGNEQFF.

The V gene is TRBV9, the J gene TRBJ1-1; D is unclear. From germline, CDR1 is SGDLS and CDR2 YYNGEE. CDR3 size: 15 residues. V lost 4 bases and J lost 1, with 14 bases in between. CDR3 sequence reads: CASSSHATPNTEAFF. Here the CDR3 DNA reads TGTGCCAGCAGCTCGCACGCCACACCGAACACTGAAGCTTTCTTT.

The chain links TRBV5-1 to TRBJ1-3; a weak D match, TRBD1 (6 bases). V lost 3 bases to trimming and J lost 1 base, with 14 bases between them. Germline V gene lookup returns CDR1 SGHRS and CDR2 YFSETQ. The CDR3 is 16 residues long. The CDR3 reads CASSSGFQGSGNTIYF. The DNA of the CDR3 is TGCGCCAGCAGCTCCGGTTTCCAGGGGTCTGGAAACACCATATATTTT.

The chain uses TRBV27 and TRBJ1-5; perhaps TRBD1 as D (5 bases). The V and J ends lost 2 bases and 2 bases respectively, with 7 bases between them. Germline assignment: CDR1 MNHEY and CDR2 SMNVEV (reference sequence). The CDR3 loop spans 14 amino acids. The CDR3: CASSLEGGNQPQHF. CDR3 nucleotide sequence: TGTGCCAGCAGTTTAGAAGGGGGCAATCAGCCCCAGCATTTT.

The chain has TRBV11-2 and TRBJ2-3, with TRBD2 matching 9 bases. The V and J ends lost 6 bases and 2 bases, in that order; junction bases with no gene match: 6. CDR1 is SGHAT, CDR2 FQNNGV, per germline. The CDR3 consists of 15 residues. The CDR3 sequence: CASSLSGGNTDTQYF. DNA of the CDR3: TGTGCCAGCAGTCTGAGCGGGGGGAACACAGATACGCAGTATTTT. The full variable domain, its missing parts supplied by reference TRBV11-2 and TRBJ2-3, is EAGVAQSPRYKIIEKRQSVAFWCNPISGHATLYWYQQILGQGPKLLIQFQNNGVVDDSQLPKDRFSAERLKGVDSTLKIQPAKLEDSAVYLCASSLSGGNTDTQYFGPGTRLTVL.

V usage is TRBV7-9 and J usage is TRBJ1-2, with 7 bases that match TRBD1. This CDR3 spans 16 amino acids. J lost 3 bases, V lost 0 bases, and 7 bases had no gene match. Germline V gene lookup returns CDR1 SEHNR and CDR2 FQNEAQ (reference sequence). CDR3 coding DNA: TGTGCCAGCAGCTTAGCCGGGACAGAGTTTCACTATGGCTACACCTTC. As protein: CASSLAGTEFHYGYTF.

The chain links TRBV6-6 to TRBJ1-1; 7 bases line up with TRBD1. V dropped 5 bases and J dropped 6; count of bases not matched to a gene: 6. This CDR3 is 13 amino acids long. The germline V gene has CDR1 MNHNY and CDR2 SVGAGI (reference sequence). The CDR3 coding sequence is TGTGCCAGCAGTCCCGACAGGGTGTCTGAAGCTTTCTTT. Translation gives CASSPDRVSEAFF.

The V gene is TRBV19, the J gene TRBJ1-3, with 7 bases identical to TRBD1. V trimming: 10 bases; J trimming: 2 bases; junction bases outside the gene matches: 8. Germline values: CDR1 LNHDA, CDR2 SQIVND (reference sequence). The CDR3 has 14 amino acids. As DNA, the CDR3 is TGTGCCACCTCCAGGGGGGGTCCTGGAAACACCATATATTTT. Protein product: CATSRGGPGNTIYF.

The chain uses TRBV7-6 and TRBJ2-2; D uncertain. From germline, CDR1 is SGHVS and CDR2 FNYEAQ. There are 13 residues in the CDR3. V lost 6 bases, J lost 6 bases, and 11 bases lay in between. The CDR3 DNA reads TGTGCCAGCAGTCCGAGTGAAGCCGGGGAGCTGTTTTTT. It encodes CASSPSEAGELFF.

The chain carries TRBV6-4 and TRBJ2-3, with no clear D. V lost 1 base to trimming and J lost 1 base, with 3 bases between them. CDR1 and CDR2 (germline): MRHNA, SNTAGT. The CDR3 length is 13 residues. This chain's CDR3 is CASSDWGTDTQYF. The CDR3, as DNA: TGTGCCAGCAGTGACTGGGGCACAGATACGCAGTATTTT.

CDR3 in DNA: TGTGCCAGCAGTCCCCCTTTGATAGGGAACACTGAAGCTTTCTTT. Translation: CASSPPLIGNTEAFF. The V and J genes are TRBV25-1 and TRBJ1-1, with D unresolved. The CDR3 spans 15 residues. In germline, CDR1 is MGHDK, CDR2 SYGVNS. V was shortened by 5 bases and J by 1 base, with 14 bases between the two germline ends.

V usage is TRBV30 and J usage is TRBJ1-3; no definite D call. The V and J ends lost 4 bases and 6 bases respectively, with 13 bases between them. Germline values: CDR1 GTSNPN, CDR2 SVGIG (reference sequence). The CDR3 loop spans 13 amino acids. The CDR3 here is CAWIRTGLNTIYF. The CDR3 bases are TGTGCCTGGATTCGTACGGGGTTAAACACCATATATTTT.

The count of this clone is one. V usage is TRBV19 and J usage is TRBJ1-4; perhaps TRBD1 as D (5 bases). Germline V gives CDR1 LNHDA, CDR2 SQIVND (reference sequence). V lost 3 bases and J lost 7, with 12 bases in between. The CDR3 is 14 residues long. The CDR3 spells CASSIARDFEKLFF. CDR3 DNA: TGTGCCAGTAGTATCGCCAGGGATTTTGAAAAACTGTTTTTT.

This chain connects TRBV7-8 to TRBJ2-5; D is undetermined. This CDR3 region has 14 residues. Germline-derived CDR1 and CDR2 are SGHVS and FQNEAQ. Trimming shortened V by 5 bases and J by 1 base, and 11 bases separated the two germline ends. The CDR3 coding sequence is TGTGCCAGCAGCCCCAGGCGGTCCCAAGAGACCCAGTACTTC. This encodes CASSPRRSQETQYF.

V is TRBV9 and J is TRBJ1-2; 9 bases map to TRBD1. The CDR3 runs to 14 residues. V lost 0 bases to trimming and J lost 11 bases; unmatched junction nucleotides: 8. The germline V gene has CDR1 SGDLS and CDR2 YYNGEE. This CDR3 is CASSVEQGAYRYTF. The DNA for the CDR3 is TGTGCCAGCAGCGTAGAACAGGGGGCTTATCGATACACCTTC.

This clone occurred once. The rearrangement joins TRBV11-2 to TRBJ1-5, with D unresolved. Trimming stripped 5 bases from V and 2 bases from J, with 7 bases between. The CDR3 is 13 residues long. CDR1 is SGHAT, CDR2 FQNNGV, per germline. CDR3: CASSPTRNQPQHF. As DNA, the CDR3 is TGTGCCAGCAGCCCCACCCGCAATCAGCCCCAGCATTTT.

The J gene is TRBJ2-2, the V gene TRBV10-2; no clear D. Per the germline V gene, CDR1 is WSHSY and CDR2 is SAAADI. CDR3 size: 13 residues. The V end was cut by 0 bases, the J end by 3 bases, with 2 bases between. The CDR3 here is CASSESYTGELFF. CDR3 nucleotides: TGCGCCAGCAGTGAGTCCTACACCGGGGAGCTGTTTTTT.

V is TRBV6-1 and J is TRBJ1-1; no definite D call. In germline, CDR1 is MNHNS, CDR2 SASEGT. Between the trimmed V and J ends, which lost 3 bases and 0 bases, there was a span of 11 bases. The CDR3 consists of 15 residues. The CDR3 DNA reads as TGTGCCAGCAGTGAGTTAGATATCATGAACACTGAAGCTTTCTTT. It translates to CASSELDIMNTEAFF.

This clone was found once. The CDR3 DNA reads TGTGCCAGCAGGTTCGGACGGATTAACTATGGCTACACCTTC. Its translation is CASRFGRINYGYTF. The chain links TRBV6-5 to TRBJ1-2; the D is unclear. Germline V gene lookup returns CDR1 MNHEY and CDR2 SVGAGI. The CDR3 sequence is 14 residues long. V was pared by 6 bases and J by 1 base, with 12 bases between.

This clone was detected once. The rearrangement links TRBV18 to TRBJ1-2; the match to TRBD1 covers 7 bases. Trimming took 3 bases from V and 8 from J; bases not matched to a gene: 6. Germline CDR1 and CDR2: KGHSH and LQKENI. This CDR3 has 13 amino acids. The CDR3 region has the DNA TGTGCCAGCTCACCTACAGGGGAAGTGGGCTACACCTTC. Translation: CASSPTGEVGYTF. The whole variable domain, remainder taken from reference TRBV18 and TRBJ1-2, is NAGVMQNPRHLVRRRGQEARLRCSPMKGHSHVYWYRQLPEEGLKFMVYLQKENIIDESGMPKERFSAEFPKEGPSILRIQQVVRGDSAAYFCASSPTGEVGYTFGSGTRLTVV.